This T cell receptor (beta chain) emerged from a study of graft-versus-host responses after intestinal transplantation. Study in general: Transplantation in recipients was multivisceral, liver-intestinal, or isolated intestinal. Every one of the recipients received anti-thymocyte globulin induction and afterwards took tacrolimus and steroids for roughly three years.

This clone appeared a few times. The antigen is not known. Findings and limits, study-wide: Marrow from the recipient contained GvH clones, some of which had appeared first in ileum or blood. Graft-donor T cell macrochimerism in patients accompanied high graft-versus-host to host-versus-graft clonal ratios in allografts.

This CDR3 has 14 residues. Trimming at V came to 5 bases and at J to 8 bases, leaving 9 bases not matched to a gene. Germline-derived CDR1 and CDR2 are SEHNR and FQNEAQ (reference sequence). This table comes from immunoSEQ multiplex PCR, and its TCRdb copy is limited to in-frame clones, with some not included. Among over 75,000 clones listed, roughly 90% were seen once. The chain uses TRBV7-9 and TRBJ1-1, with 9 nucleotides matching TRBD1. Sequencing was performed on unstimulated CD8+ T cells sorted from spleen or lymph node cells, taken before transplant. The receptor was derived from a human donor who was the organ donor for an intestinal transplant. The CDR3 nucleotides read TGTGCCAGCAGCCCAAAAGGGACAGGGACAGAAGCTTTCTTT. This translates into CASSPKGTGTEAFF.